This is a list of T cell receptor beta chains from one sample in a study of blood T cell repertoires in COVID-19. The repertoire was sequenced with immunoSEQ multiplex PCR; TCRdb's copy has only in-frame clones and lacks some. The sample has 220,000 or so clones, about 90% seen once. What was sequenced was PBMCs or T cells enriched from blood (not recorded which). The receptors here all came from a man aged 25 to 45 who had been exposed to COVID-19. Each CDR3 is given with its conserved first and last residue. A D gene is named only where the DNA matches it firmly. Size is stated for part of the rows, as once, few or many counts, or as a class when the clone is expanded.

v_call clone_size d_call cdr3_aa
TRBV6-6 NA NA CASTESGVAAFF
TRBV6-5 once NA CASSWLADGADTQYF
TRBV6-6 NA TRBD2 CASRGSGVDNEQFF
TRBV7-9 NA TRBD1 CASSGRQGSETQYF
TRBV16 NA TRBD1 CASSVRQGSSPLHF
TRBV5-1 NA TRBD2 CASSLVRGGVTDTQYF
TRBV5-4 NA TRBD1 CASSKGQEPEAFF
TRBV14 once NA CASSPRWGGLSYEQYF
TRBV25-1 NA TRBD1 CASSDARGLSEKLFF
TRBV7-9 NA NA CASSRRQAGYTF
TRBV10-1 many NA CASQPRQKQGHRINQPQHF
TRBV5-6 NA NA CASGGWGKSYEQYF
TRBV19 NA NA CASSATANTEAFF
TRBV9 NA NA CASSVGTFSTSYGYTF
TRBV4-2 NA NA CASSQEGVYSGGPYNEQFF
TRBV9 NA TRBD1 CASSPHVRQGSPNNEQFF
TRBV6-5 NA TRBD1 CASSPWTGKRRGYTF
TRBV19 NA NA CASTVRWGQAFF
TRBV4-2 once NA CASSHGPGFDSGNTIYF
TRBV27 few TRBD1 CASRDRENEKLFF
TRBV6-5 NA NA CASSTKGVQHF
TRBV4-3 NA NA CASSHSGKDEQYF
TRBV6-4 NA NA CASRTIYSNQPQHF
TRBV5-1 few NA CASSPRTDSYEQYF
TRBV19 NA TRBD2 CASSIGAGADTQYF
TRBV4-1 once NA CASSQSRGMNTEAFF
TRBV7-2 once NA CASSLTGTNEKLFF
TRBV11-2 NA NA CASSFRRYQETQYF
TRBV27 NA NA CASSPRIGLGYTF
TRBV7-9 NA NA CASSLGQEAFF
TRBV5-1 NA NA CASSLDKFSSYEQYF
TRBV5-5 NA TRBD2 CASSSLRTSGYEQYF
TRBV25-1 NA NA CASSAQGPYGYTF
TRBV6-4 NA NA CASSYRSDYGYTF
TRBV7-7 NA NA CASSPRWGDSYEQYF
TRBV3-1/TRBV3-2 NA NA CASGADNEKLFF
TRBV4-1 once NA CASSQGVDYGYTF
TRBV27 NA TRBD2 CASSFGRTYEQYF
TRBV4-3 NA TRBD2 CASSQYNGGTYEQYF
TRBV6-5 NA TRBD1 CASNPTRDRGYTF
TRBV7-2 NA NA CASSLWSGSEAFF
TRBV3-1/TRBV3-2 NA TRBD1 CASSHTGTGGEKLFF
TRBV28 few NA CASTRNYGYTF
TRBV6-6 NA NA CASSGGLHYYEQYF
TRBV11-1 NA TRBD1 CASSLVPGGYETQYF
TRBV4-2 NA NA CASSPRGGTEAFF
TRBV2 NA TRBD1 CASSAKTGGLSTGELFF
TRBV5-4 NA TRBD2 CASSLPGTRLNEQFF
TRBV6-5 NA NA CASSPIELTRSQHF
TRBV12-3/TRBV12-4 NA NA CASRLSLPTEAFF
TRBV5-1 NA TRBD1 CASSSRQGASYGYTF
TRBV28 NA TRBD2 CASLSGGLDTQYF
TRBV4-1 few NA CASSQPPGLGEAFF